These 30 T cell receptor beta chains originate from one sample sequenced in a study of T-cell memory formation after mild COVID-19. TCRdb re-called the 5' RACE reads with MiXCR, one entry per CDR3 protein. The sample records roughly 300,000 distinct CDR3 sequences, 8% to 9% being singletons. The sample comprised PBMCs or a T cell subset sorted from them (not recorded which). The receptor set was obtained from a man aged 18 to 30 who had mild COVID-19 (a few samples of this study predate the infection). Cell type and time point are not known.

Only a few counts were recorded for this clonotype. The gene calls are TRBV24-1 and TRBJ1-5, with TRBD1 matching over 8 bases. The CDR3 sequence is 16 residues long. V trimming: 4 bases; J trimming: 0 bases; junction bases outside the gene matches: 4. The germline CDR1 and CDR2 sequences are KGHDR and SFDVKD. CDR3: CATSERTGSSNQPQHF. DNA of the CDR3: TGTGCCACCAGTGAACGGACAGGGAGTAGCAATCAGCCCCAGCATTTT.

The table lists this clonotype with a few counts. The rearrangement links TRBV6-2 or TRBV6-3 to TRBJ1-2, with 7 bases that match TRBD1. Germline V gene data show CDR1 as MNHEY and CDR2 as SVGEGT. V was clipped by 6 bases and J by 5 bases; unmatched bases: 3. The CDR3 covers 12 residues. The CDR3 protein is CASSWDSYGYTF. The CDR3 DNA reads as TGTGCCAGCAGCTGGGACAGTTATGGCTACACCTTC.

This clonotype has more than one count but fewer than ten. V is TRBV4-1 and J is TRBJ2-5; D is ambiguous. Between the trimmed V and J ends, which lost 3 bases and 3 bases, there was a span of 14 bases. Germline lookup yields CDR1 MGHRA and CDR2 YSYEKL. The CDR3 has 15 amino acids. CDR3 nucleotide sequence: TGCGCCAGCAGCCAGAGGATGGCCCCCAAAGAGACCCAGTACTTC. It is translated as CASSQRMAPKETQYF.

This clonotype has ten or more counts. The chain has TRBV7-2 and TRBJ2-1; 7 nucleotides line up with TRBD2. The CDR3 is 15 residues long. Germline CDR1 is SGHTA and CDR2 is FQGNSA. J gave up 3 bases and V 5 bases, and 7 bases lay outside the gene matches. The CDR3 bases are TGTGCCAGCAGCACGAGCGGGGCGGTCTACAATGAGCAGTTCTTC. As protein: CASSTSGAVYNEQFF.

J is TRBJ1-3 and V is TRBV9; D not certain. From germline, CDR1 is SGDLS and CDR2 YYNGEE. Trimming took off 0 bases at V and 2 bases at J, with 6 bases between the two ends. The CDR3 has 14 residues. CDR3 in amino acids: CASSVATAGNTIYF. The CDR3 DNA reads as TGTGCCAGCAGCGTAGCTACAGCTGGAAACACCATATATTTT. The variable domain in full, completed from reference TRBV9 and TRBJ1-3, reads DSGVTQTPKHLITATGQRVTLRCSPRSGDLSVYWYQQSLDQGLQFLIQYYNGEERAKGNILERFSAQQFPDLHSELNLSSLELGDSALYFCASSVATAGNTIYFGEGSWLTVV.

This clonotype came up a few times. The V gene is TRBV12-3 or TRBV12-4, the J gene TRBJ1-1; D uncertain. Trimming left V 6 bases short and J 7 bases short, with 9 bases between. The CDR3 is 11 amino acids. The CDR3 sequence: CASSYKGEAFF. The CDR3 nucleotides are TGTGCCAGCAGCTATAAGGGTGAAGCTTTCTTT.

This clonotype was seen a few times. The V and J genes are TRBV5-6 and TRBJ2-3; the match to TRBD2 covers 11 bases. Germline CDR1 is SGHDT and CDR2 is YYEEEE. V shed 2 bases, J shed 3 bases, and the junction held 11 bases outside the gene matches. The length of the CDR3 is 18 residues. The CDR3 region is CASSFTSELAGGTDTQYF. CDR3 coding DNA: TGTGCCAGCAGCTTTACATCGGAGTTAGCGGGGGGGACAGATACGCAGTATTTT.

For the CDR3, the DNA is TGCGCCAGCAGTGAGTGGCAGGGTAGAGGTGGCTACACCTTC. Amino acid sequence: CASSEWQGRGGYTF. This chain joins TRBV10-2 and TRBJ1-2, with D perhaps TRBD1 (5 bases). V was trimmed by 1 base and J by 7 bases, leaving 13 bases between them. This CDR3 is built from 14 residues. From germline, CDR1 is WSHSY and CDR2 SAAADI.

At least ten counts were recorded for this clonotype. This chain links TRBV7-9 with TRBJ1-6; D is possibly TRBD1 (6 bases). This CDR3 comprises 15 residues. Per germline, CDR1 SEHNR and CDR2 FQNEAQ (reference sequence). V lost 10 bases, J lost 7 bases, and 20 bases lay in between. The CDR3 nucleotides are TGTGCCATCCCCTGGGGGGCAGGAGGAAATTCACCCCTCCACTTT. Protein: CAIPWGAGGNSPLHF.

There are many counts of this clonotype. CDR3 loop: CASSVGTTSTDTQYF. CDR3 in DNA: TGCGCCAGCAGTGTGGGGACGACTAGCACAGATACGCAGTATTTT. This sequence joins TRBV5-1 and TRBJ2-3; D may be TRBD1 or TRBD2 (5 bases each). The CDR3 covers 15 residues. The V gene's germline CDR1 is SGHRS and CDR2 YFSETQ. Trimming took 5 bases from V and 0 from J, leaving 13 bases between them.

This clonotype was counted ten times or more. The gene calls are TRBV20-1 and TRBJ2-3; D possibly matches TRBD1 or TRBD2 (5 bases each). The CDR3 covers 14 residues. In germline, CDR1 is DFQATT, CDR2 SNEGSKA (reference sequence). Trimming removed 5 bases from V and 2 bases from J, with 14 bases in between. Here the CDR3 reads CSAVGDPNTDTQYF. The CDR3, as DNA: TGCAGTGCTGTGGGGGACCCCAACACAGATACGCAGTATTTT.

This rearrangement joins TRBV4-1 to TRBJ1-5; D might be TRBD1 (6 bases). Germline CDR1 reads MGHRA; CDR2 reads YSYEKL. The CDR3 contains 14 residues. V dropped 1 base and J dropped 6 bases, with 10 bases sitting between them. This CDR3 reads CASSQGGGAQPQHF. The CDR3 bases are TGCGCCAGCAGCCAAGGTGGGGGGGCTCAGCCCCAGCATTTT.

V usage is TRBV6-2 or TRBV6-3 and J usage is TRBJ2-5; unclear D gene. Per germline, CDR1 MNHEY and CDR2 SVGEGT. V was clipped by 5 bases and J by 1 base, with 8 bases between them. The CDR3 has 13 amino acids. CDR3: CASSLWSQETQYF. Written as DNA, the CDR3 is TGTGCCAGCAGTCTCTGGTCCCAAGAGACCCAGTACTTC.

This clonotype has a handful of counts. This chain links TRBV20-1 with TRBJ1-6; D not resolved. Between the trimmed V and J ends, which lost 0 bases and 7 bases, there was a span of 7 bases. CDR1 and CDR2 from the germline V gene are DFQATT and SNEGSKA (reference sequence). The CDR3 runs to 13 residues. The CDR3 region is CSARDPRNSPLHF. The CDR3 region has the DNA TGCAGTGCTAGAGATCCGAGAAATTCACCCCTCCACTTT.

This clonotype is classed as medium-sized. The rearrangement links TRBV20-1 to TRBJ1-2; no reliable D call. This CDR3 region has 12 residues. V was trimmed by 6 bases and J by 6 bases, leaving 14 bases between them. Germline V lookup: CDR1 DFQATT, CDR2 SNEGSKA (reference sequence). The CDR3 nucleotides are TGCAGTGCAGCGAGTGATAAGGATGGCTACACCTTC. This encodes CSAASDKDGYTF.

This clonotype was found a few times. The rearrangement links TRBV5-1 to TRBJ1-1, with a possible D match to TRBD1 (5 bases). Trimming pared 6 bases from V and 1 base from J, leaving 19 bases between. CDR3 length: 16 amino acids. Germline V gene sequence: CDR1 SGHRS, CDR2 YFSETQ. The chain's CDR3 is CASTPIPQVPNTEAFF. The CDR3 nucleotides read TGCGCCAGCACCCCCATACCACAGGTCCCGAACACTGAAGCTTTCTTT.

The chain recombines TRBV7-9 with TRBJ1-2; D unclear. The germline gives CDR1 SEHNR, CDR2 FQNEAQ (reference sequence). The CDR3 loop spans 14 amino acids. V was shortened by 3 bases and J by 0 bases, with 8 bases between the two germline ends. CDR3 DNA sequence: TGTGCCAGCAGCTTGGACTGGGCTAACTATGGCTACACCTTC. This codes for CASSLDWANYGYTF.

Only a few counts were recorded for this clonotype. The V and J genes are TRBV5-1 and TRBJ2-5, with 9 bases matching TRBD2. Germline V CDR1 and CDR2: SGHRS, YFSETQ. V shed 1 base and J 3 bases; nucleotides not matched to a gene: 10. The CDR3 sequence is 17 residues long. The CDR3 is CASSLRFQRGAKETQYF. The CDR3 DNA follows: TGCGCCAGCAGCTTGAGATTCCAGCGGGGGGCCAAAGAGACCCAGTACTTC.

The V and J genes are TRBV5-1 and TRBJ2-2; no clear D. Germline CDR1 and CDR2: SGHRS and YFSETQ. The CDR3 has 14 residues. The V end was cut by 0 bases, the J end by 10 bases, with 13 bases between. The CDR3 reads CASSLAAPTQELFF. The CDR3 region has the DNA TGCGCCAGCAGCTTGGCGGCCCCCACCCAGGAGCTGTTTTTT.

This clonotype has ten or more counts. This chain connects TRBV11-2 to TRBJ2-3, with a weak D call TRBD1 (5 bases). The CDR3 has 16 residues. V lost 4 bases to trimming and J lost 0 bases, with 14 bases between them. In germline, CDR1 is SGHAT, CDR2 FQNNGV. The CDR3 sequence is CASSSRHGQSTDTQYF. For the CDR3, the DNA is TGTGCCAGCAGCTCGAGACACGGACAAAGCACAGATACGCAGTATTTT. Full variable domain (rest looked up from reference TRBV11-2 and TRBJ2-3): EAGVAQSPRYKIIEKRQSVAFWCNPISGHATLYWYQQILGQGPKLLIQFQNNGVVDDSQLPKDRFSAERLKGVDSTLKIQPAKLEDSAVYLCASSSRHGQSTDTQYFGPGTRLTVL.

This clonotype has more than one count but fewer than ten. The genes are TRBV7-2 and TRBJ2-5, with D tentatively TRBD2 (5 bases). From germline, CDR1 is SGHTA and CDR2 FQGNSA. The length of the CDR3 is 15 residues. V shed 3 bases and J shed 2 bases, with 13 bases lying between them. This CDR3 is CASSLVRRGQETQYF. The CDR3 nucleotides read TGTGCCAGCAGCTTGGTCAGACGGGGACAAGAGACCCAGTACTTC.

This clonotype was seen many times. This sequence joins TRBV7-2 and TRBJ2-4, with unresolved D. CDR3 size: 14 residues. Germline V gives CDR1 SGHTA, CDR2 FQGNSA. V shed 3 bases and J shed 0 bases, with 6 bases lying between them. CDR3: CASSLGTAKNIQYF. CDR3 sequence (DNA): TGTGCCAGCAGCTTGGGTACAGCCAAAAACATTCAGTACTTC.

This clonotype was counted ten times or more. The CDR3 loop is CASSYRVDTEAFF. The CDR3 DNA follows: TGTGCCAGCAGTTACAGGGTAGACACTGAAGCTTTCTTT. The chain has TRBV12-3 or TRBV12-4 and TRBJ1-1, with a weak D call TRBD1 (6 bases). V lost 4 bases to trimming and J lost 3 bases, with 9 bases between them. The CDR3 covers 13 residues.

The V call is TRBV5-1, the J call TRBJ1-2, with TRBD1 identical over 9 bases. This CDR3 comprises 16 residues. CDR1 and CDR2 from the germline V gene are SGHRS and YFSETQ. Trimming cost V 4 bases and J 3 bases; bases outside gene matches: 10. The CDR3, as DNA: TGCGCCAGCAGCGCAGGGACCCGGGACAGGGACTATGGCTACACCTTC. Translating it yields CASSAGTRDRDYGYTF.

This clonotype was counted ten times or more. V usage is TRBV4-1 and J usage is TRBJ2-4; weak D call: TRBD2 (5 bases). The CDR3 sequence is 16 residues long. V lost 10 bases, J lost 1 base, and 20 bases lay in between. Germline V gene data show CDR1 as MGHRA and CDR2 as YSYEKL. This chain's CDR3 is CATSGAGFLAKNIQYF. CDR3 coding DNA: TGCGCCACCTCGGGTGCGGGCTTTCTGGCCAAAAACATTCAGTACTTC.

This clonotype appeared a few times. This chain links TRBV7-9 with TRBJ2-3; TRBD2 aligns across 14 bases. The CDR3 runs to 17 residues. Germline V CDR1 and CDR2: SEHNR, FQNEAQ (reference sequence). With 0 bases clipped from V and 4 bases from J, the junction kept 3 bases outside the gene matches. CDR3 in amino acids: CASSLAGLAGAPDTQYF. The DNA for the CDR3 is TGTGCCAGCAGCTTAGCGGGACTAGCGGGGGCCCCAGATACGCAGTATTTT.

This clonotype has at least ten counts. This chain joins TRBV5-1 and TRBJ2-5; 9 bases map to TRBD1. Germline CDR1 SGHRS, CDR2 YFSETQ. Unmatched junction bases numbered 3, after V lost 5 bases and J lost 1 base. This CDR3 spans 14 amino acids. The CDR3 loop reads CASSPTGGQETQYF. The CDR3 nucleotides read TGCGCCAGCAGTCCGACAGGGGGCCAAGAGACCCAGTACTTC. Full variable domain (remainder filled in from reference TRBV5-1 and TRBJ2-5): KAGVTQTPRYLIKTRGQQVTLSCSPISGHRSVSWYQQTPGQGLQFLFEYFSETQRNKGNFPGRFSGRQFSNSRSEMNVSTLELGDSALYLCASSPTGGQETQYFGPGTRLLVL.

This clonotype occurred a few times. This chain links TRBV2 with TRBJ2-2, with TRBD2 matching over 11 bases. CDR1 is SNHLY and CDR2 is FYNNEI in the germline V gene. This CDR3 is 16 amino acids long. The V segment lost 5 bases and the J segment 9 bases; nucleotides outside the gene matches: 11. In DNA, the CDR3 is TGTGCCAGCAGTCCTACTAGCGGGGGCCCACCTAGGGAGCTGTTTTTT. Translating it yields CASSPTSGGPPRELFF.

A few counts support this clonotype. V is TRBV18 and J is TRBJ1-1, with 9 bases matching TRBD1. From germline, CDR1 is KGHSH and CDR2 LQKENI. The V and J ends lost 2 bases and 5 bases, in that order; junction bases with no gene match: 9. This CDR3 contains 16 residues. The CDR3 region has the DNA TGTGCCAGCTCACCAATAGGGACAGGGAGTCGGACTGAAGCTTTCTTT. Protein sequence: CASSPIGTGSRTEAFF.

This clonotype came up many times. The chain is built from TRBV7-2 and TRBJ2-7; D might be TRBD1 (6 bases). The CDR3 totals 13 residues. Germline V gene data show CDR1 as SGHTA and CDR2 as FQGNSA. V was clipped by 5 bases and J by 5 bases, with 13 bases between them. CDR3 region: CASSRTGLHEQYV. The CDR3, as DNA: TGTGCCAGCAGCAGAACAGGGCTGCACGAGCAGTACGTC.